This section outlines one T cell receptor (beta chain) sequence together with its context. Assay used: immunoSEQ multiplex PCR; TCRdb lists only in-frame clones, some missing. The table lists approximately 400,000 clones, roughly nine tenths of them singletons, with approximately 1.2% in the top ten. The CDR3 spans 15 residues. The J segment lost 3 bases and the V segment lost 5 bases, leaving 8 bases of the junction unmatched. Germline assignment: CDR1 MNHEY and CDR2 SMNVEV (reference sequence). This entry belongs to a study of blood T cell repertoires in COVID-19. This receptor was taken from a man between 40 and 49 years old with acute or convalescent COVID-19. The rearrangement links TRBV27 to TRBJ1-2, with 8 bases lining up with TRBD1. Source material: peripheral blood. CDR3 in DNA: TGTGCCAGCAGTAGACAGGGGCCGACCTACTATGGCTACACCTTC. The encoded protein is CASSRQGPTYYGYTF.